This T cell receptor beta chain is drawn from a study of blood T cell repertoires in COVID-19 (dated by TCRdb to 2019 to 2021). Regarding the complete study: Samples covering the acute and convalescent phases of COVID-19 were provided by collaborators in the United States, Italy and Spain. The prospective study material was composed of cDNA or gDNA derived from T cells, B-cell-depleted T cells, or PBMCs. Samples came from the ongoing ImmuneRACE study (first 160 participants) plus 1,254 subjects from 6 global collaborators. The sample metadata nearly always contained a de-identified subject ID, COVID-19 status, age in years and sex. Deeply sampled blood TCRbeta repertoires from subjects exposed to, actively infected with, or recovered from COVID-19 were included in the dataset. HLA class I and class II types, where available, came from metadata supplied by the sample provider rather than from assay-based typing. The repertoires were released in a freely available public database meant as a resource for research on the immune response to SARS-CoV-2.

This clone has a single count. Its antigen specificity is not known. No per-base quality is available; no much larger clone lies one base away. Spanning cysteine to phenylalanine, the CDR3 consists of 14 amino acids. The sequence is cut down to CDR3 DNA, 42 bases in frame from base 1. V is pruned by 4 bases and J by 3 bases, leaving 7 bases of the junction without a gene match. CDR1 and CDR2 (GTSNPN, SVGIG) derive from the germline V gene (reference sequence). Results the study describes overall, beyond this receptor: The quantity of clinical and demographic metadata differed by source and by participant and was supplied without curation.

One collaborating source in Seattle enrolled patients during active infection and followed them longitudinally through the course of disease. The collaborating institutions used their own protocols to collect whole blood in K2EDTA tubes. For TCRbeta analysis, collaborators shipped samples in one of three forms: frozen whole blood, isolated PBMCs, or DNA extracted from either of those sample types. TCRbeta CDR3 regions were amplified from genomic DNA using the immunoSEQ Assay, a bias-controlled multiplex PCR. For the original study's pipeline: Nucleated cell counts per sample were estimated from amplification of reference gene primers within the assay. Sequence reads were collapsed and filtered to measure the absolute abundance of every unique TCRbeta CDR3 rearrangement. Productive Simpson clonality was computed per sample as the square root of Simpson's diversity index over productive rearrangements. TCRdb limited this immuneACCESS table to in-frame rearrangements with V and J called. A share of clones is missing; checked studies link under half to unresolved V genes, and the rest is unexplained. The V and J calls and clone size come from that table; D and trimming were worked out from the DNA. The sample table shows 150,000 or so clones, and 70% to 90% are seen once. Under 0.8% of the sample comes from the top ten.

The chain couples TRBV30 to TRBJ2-7; 9 middle bases align to TRBD1. The clonotype originates from a man aged 55 to 70 with COVID-19, enrolled during active disease. The sample consisted of peripheral blood. The base sequence is TGTGCCTGGATGAGCGGGACAGGGTTCTACGAGCAGTACTTC. This yields the protein CAWMSGTGFYEQYF.